The 24 T cell receptor beta chains below were found in one sample sequenced in a study of cytomegalovirus exposure and HLA in healthy donors. Researchers ran the PCR with 60 Vbeta and 13 Jbeta primers. Assay: immunoSEQ multiplex PCR; the TCRdb copy retains only in-frame clones and omits some. Of under 200,000 clones listed, around 80% are singletons. Sequencing was performed on PBMCs. All receptors derive from a man in his forties in good health and CMV-seronegative.

This clone was counted once. This sequence joins TRBV15 and TRBJ2-7; 9 bases agree with TRBD1. The V segment lost 9 bases and the J segment 5 bases; nucleotides outside the gene matches: 11. Germline CDR1 reads LNHNV; CDR2 reads YYDKDF (reference sequence). There are 14 residues in the CDR3. Written as DNA, the CDR3 is TGTGCCACGACCCAGGGAGGACAGGGGCACGAGCAGTACTTC. It specifies CATTQGGQGHEQYF.

The CDR3 bases are TGTGCCATCCGGGACTTGGGAGTTGATGAGCAGTTCTTC. It codes for CAIRDLGVDEQFF. The chain links TRBV10-3 to TRBJ2-1; weak D call: TRBD2 (6 bases). This CDR3 contains 13 residues. Per the germline V gene, CDR1 is ENHRY and CDR2 is SYGVKD. The germline V and J ends were trimmed by 8 bases and 8 bases, with 16 bases remaining between them.

V usage is TRBV6-5 and J usage is TRBJ1-4; 10 positions agree with TRBD1. Germline loops: CDR1 MNHEY, CDR2 SVGAGI. J lost 7 bases, V lost 6 bases, and 8 bases had no gene match. The CDR3 is made up of 15 amino acids. The CDR3 loop reads CASRLTGGGREKLFF. In DNA form, the CDR3 reads TGTGCCAGCAGATTGACAGGGGGCGGTCGTGAAAAACTGTTTTTT.

The V and J genes are TRBV7-9 and TRBJ1-1; D uncertain. The V and J ends lost 2 bases and 1 base respectively, with 11 bases between them. Germline values: CDR1 SEHNR, CDR2 FQNEAQ (reference sequence). There are 15 residues in the CDR3. CDR3 nucleotide sequence: TGTGCCAGCAGCTTACTGAGCATGAGGAACACTGAAGCTTTCTTT. The encoded protein is CASSLLSMRNTEAFF.

This chain connects TRBV5-3 to TRBJ2-7; no firm D call. TRBV5-3 is reported as an ORF; its role is uncertain. Trimming removed 5 bases from V and 6 bases from J, with 12 bases in between. The CDR3 length is 12 residues. CDR3 in amino acids: CARSHPHTEQYF. The DNA of the CDR3 is TGTGCCAGAAGTCACCCTCACACCGAGCAGTACTTC.

The chain is built from TRBV6-6 and TRBJ2-1, with 8 bases lining up with TRBD2. Germline values: CDR1 MNHNY, CDR2 SVGAGI (reference sequence). V was pared by 8 bases and J by 4 bases, with 4 bases of the junction left unmatched. CDR3 length: 13 amino acids. CDR3 residues: CASGVAGYNEQFF. In DNA form, the CDR3 reads TGTGCCAGCGGGGTAGCGGGATACAATGAGCAGTTCTTC.

This chain uses TRBV2 with TRBJ2-7; tentative D call: TRBD2 (5 bases). V lost 1 base to trimming and J lost 1 base, with 8 bases between them. The CDR3 sequence is 14 residues long. Per the germline V gene, CDR1 is SNHLY and CDR2 is FYNNEI. The CDR3 DNA reads as TGTGCCAGCAGTGAAGAACGGGATTCCTACGAGCAGTACTTC. It is translated as CASSEERDSYEQYF.

The V gene is TRBV7-9, the J gene TRBJ1-1; TRBD1 might be the D (5 bases). This CDR3 contains 13 residues. The germline V gene has CDR1 SEHNR and CDR2 FQNEAQ (reference sequence). V was trimmed by 3 bases and J by 6 bases, leaving 11 bases between them. CDR3 sequence: CASSFQGLAEAFF. CDR3 bases: TGTGCCAGCAGCTTCCAGGGTCTAGCTGAAGCTTTCTTT.

The chain uses TRBV19 and TRBJ2-2; perhaps TRBD1 as D (5 bases). This CDR3 has 14 residues. The V gene lost 6 bases and the J gene lost 1 base, with 9 bases spanning the gap. Per the germline V gene, CDR1 is LNHDA and CDR2 is SQIVND (reference sequence). The CDR3 DNA reads TGTGCCAGTAGGATACAGGAGAACACCGGGGAGCTGTTTTTT. The encoded protein is CASRIQENTGELFF.

This clone was seen a single time. The chain uses TRBV1 and TRBJ2-7; the table assigns TRBD2, which was not confirmed against the DNA. TRBV1 is flagged as a pseudogene. The CDR3 is 18 amino acids. The CDR3 nucleotides are TGCACCAGCAGACGCCGAGGGACTAGCGGGATCCTCTGCTACGAGCAGTACTTC. This gives the protein CTSRRRGTSGILCYEQYF.

This chain uses TRBV7-2 with TRBJ2-3, with 9 bases matching TRBD1. CDR3 length: 15 amino acids. V lost 3 bases, J lost 4 bases, and 5 bases stayed unmatched. Germline V CDR1 and CDR2: SGHTA, FQGNSA. DNA of the CDR3: TGTGCCAGCAGCTTGCGGGACAGGGCAGCAGATACGCAGTATTTT. This sequence encodes CASSLRDRAADTQYF. The full variable domain, with the rest looked up from reference TRBV7-2 and TRBJ2-3, is GAGVSQSPSNKVTEKGKDVELRCDPISGHTALYWYRQSLGQGLEFLIYFQGNSAPDKSGLPSDRFSAERTGGSVSTLTIQRTQQEDSAVYLCASSLRDRAADTQYFGPGTRLTVL.

The rearrangement joins TRBV7-2 to TRBJ2-2; D gene uncertain. Trimming stripped 1 base from V and 0 bases from J, with 6 bases between. CDR1 is SGHTA, CDR2 FQGNSA, per germline. This CDR3 has 15 residues. The CDR3 is CASSLESTNTGELFF. CDR3 in DNA: TGTGCCAGCAGCTTAGAATCTACGAACACCGGGGAGCTGTTTTTT.

The chain combines TRBV5-4 with TRBJ2-7, with 10 bases identical to TRBD1. The CDR3 sequence is 15 residues long. V was pared by 4 bases and J by 5 bases, with 9 bases of the junction left unmatched. Germline V gives CDR1 SGHNT, CDR2 YYREEE (reference sequence). This CDR3 reads CASSRKGTGVHEQYF. CDR3 DNA: TGTGCCAGCAGCCGTAAAGGGACAGGGGTCCACGAGCAGTACTTC.

In this sample, this clone turned up a few times. The rearrangement joins TRBV5-8 to TRBJ1-4; the match to TRBD1 covers 7 bases. The V segment lost 3 bases and the J segment 8 bases; nucleotides outside the gene matches: 7. CDR3 size: 14 residues. From germline, CDR1 is SGHTS and CDR2 YDEGEE. CDR3 amino acids: CASSSTGVAEKLFF. The CDR3 nucleotides are TGTGCCAGCAGCTCAACAGGGGTGGCGGAAAAACTGTTTTTT.

The rearrangement uses TRBV7-2 and TRBJ2-5, with D possibly matching TRBD2 (5 bases). V was shortened by 1 base and J by 4 bases, with 13 bases between the two germline ends. Per germline, CDR1 SGHTA and CDR2 FQGNSA. The CDR3 consists of 15 residues. The CDR3 loop reads CASSLGWGAPETQYF. The CDR3 DNA reads as TGTGCCAGCAGCTTAGGTTGGGGAGCCCCAGAGACCCAGTACTTC.

V usage is TRBV5-6 and J usage is TRBJ2-1, with TRBD2 identical over 10 bases. V was pared by 0 bases and J by 9 bases, with 6 bases of the junction left unmatched. The length of the CDR3 is 15 residues. Germline CDR1 and CDR2: SGHDT and YYEEEE. Here the CDR3 reads CASSLGLAGDREQFF. CDR3 DNA sequence: TGTGCCAGCAGCTTGGGGCTAGCGGGGGACCGTGAGCAGTTCTTC.

The V and J genes are TRBV27 and TRBJ2-7; 8 nucleotides line up with TRBD1. This CDR3 region has 16 residues. With 5 bases clipped from V and 2 bases from J, the junction kept 11 bases outside the gene matches. Germline V gene sequence: CDR1 MNHEY, CDR2 SMNVEV (reference sequence). CDR3 coding DNA: TGTGCCAGCAGTCTTTCCAGGGGGCATATCGCCTACGAGCAGTACTTC. Translating it yields CASSLSRGHIAYEQYF.

This clone showed up just a few times. V and J are TRBV15 and TRBJ1-5; D is possibly TRBD1 (5 bases). Trimming removed 1 base from V and 3 bases from J, with 16 bases in between. The germline CDR1 and CDR2 sequences are LNHNV and YYDKDF (reference sequence). The CDR3 loop spans 17 amino acids. CDR3 amino acids: CATSRARGGGDNQPQHF. Here the CDR3 DNA reads TGTGCCACCAGCAGAGCCCGGGGAGGAGGGGACAATCAGCCCCAGCATTTT. Full variable domain (rest looked up from reference TRBV15 and TRBJ1-5): DAMVIQNPRYQVTQFGKPVTLSCSQTLNHNVMYWYQQKSSQAPKLLFHYYDKDFNNEADTPDNFQSRRPNTSFCFLDIRSPGLGDTAMYLCATSRARGGGDNQPQHFGDGTRLSIL.

The count of this clone is one. The chain employs TRBV4-1 and TRBJ1-2, with D tentatively TRBD1 (6 bases). The V gene lost 0 bases and the J gene lost 8 bases, with 22 bases spanning the gap. Germline values: CDR1 MGHRA, CDR2 YSYEKL. The CDR3 is 17 amino acids. This CDR3 is CASSQDQGHGALSGYTF. The CDR3 coding sequence is TGCGCCAGCAGCCAAGATCAGGGGCATGGGGCACTCAGCGGCTACACCTTC.

The chain is built from TRBV2 and TRBJ2-3, with D hard to call. CDR1 and CDR2 (germline): SNHLY, FYNNEI. V lost 7 bases and J lost 3, with 11 bases in between. The CDR3 is 13 amino acids. CDR3 amino acids: CASIPRRTDTQYF. The CDR3 nucleotides are TGTGCCAGCATACCACGGCGGACAGATACGCAGTATTTT.

This clone was seen once. V usage is TRBV6-5 and J usage is TRBJ1-6; weak D call: TRBD1 (5 bases). This CDR3 is built from 15 residues. The V and J ends lost 4 bases and 7 bases respectively, with 14 bases between them. Germline V gene data show CDR1 as MNHEY and CDR2 as SVGAGI. The CDR3 reads CASSSVFQGNSPLHF. The CDR3 bases are TGTGCCAGCAGTTCCGTGTTCCAGGGCAATTCACCCCTCCACTTT.

The chain recombines TRBV14 with TRBJ2-1; no clear D. V shed 1 base and J shed 3 bases, with 10 bases lying between them. CDR1 and CDR2 (germline): SGHDN, FVKESK. The CDR3 extends over 15 amino acids. The CDR3 spells CASSQVAVLYNEQFF. Written as DNA, the CDR3 is TGTGCCAGCAGCCAAGTAGCAGTCCTCTACAATGAGCAGTTCTTC.

The V call is TRBV11-3, the J call TRBJ2-2; the match to TRBD1 covers 10 bases. The V segment lost 6 bases and the J segment 5 bases; nucleotides outside the gene matches: 0. Germline V CDR1 and CDR2: SGHNT, YENEEA. This CDR3 has 13 amino acids. This CDR3 reads CASRDRGTGELFF. The CDR3 coding sequence is TGTGCCAGCAGGGACAGGGGGACCGGGGAGCTGTTTTTT.

The chain has TRBV7-9 and TRBJ2-1; D perhaps matches TRBD2 (6 bases). This CDR3 spans 17 amino acids. The V end was cut by 4 bases, the J end by 7 bases, with 23 bases between. CDR1 is SEHNR and CDR2 is FQNEAQ in the germline V gene (reference sequence). CDR3 in amino acids: CASSSSGPRAGRNEQFF. CDR3 sequence (DNA): TGTGCCAGCAGCTCATCCGGTCCGAGGGCAGGGAGGAATGAGCAGTTCTTC.